This TCR beta chain was recovered during a study of blood T cell repertoires in COVID-19. Using immunoSEQ multiplex PCR, the repertoire was profiled, and TCRdb retains in-frame clones only, with some absent. The table records about 120,000 clones, about four fifths of them present only once. This clone was found once. The TCR was taken from a man aged 55 to 70 with active or convalescent COVID-19. The sequenced sample consisted of peripheral blood.

CDR3 sequence reads: CASSLVGRGRNIQYF. In nucleotides, the CDR3 is TGCGCCAGCAGCTTGGTCGGCAGGGGGCGAAACATTCAGTACTTC. This chain uses TRBV5-1 with TRBJ2-4; 8 positions agree with TRBD1. This CDR3 is 15 amino acids long. The V gene end was trimmed by 0 bases and the J gene end by 6 bases; junction bases not matched to a gene: 5. Germline values: CDR1 SGHRS, CDR2 YFSETQ.